These 5 T cell receptor beta chains originate from one sample sequenced in a study of T cell repertoires in cytomegalovirus infection. Their target antigens are unknown. TCRdb passed the reads through MiXCR, listing each CDR3 protein once. The sample lists 900,000 to 950,000 distinct CDR3 sequences; roughly 30% were seen once. The input for sequencing was cultured CD8+ T cells from PBMCs, taken from culture after CMV antigen stimulation. The receptors here all came from a human donor in good health (CMV status not recorded). Some clones in this sample may be carry-over from other donors' samples.

V is TRBV19 and J is TRBJ2-2; 8 bases fit TRBD1. The germline CDR1 and CDR2 sequences are LNHDA and SQIVND (reference sequence). V shed 5 bases and J 6 bases; nucleotides not matched to a gene: 5. This CDR3 spans 14 amino acids. CDR3 DNA: TGTGCCAGTAGTGCGGCAGGGGGCCCCGGGGAGCTGTTTTTT. Translation gives CASSAAGGPGELFF.

The V call is TRBV2, the J call TRBJ2-2; D is possibly TRBD1 (6 bases). The CDR3 is 16 amino acids. V was clipped by 1 base and J by 6 bases, with 15 bases between them. Germline-derived CDR1 and CDR2 are SNHLY and FYNNEI. CDR3 amino acids: CASSEVVTGLSGELFF. CDR3 in DNA: TGTGCCAGCAGTGAAGTCGTGACAGGACTCTCCGGGGAGCTGTTTTTT. The full variable domain, completed using reference TRBV2 and TRBJ2-2, is EPEVTQTPSHQVTQMGQEVILRCVPISNHLYFYWYRQILGQKVEFLVSFYNNEISEKSEIFDDQFSVERPDGSNFTLKIRSTKLEDSAMYFCASSEVVTGLSGELFFGEGSRLTVL.

This clonotype was seen a few times. This rearrangement joins TRBV6-5 to TRBJ2-5, with TRBD2 as a possible D gene (5 bases). This CDR3 spans 13 amino acids. V was trimmed by 6 bases and J by 0 bases, leaving 8 bases between them. Germline V gives CDR1 MNHEY, CDR2 SVGAGI. CDR3 sequence reads: CASSTGNQETQYF. The CDR3 region has the DNA TGTGCCAGCAGCACCGGGAACCAAGAGACCCAGTACTTC.

This clonotype occurred a few times. This chain uses TRBV7-9 with TRBJ1-4; D remains unclear. Germline values: CDR1 SEHNR, CDR2 FQNEAQ (reference sequence). Trimming cost V 1 base and J 8 bases, with 8 bases left between them. This CDR3 comprises 13 residues. CDR3 nucleotides: TGTGCCAGCAGCTTAGTCGGCGAAGAAAAACTGTTTTTT. Amino acids: CASSLVGEEKLFF.

Comment on this clonotype: One end of the junction is discordant with germline, which a read error may explain. The chain has TRBV28 and TRBJ1-2, with D unclear. The CDR3 extends over 16 amino acids. Looked up from germline, CDR1 is MDHEN and CDR2 is SYDVKM. The chain's CDR3 is CASSVDIGGRLYVYTF. The CDR3 DNA reads as TGTGCCAGCAGTGTGGATATCGGTGGGCGCCTGTATGTCTACACCTTC.